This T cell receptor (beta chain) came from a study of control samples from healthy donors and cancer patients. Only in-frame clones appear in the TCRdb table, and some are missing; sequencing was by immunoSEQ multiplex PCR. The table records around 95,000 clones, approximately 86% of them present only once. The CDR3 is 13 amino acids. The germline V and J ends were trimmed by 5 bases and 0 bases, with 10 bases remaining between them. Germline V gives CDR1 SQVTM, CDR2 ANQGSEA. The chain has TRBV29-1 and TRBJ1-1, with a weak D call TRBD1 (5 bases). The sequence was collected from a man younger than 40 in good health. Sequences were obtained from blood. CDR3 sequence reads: CSVSQGLNTEAFF. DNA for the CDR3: TGCAGCGTTTCCCAGGGACTGAACACTGAAGCTTTCTTT.